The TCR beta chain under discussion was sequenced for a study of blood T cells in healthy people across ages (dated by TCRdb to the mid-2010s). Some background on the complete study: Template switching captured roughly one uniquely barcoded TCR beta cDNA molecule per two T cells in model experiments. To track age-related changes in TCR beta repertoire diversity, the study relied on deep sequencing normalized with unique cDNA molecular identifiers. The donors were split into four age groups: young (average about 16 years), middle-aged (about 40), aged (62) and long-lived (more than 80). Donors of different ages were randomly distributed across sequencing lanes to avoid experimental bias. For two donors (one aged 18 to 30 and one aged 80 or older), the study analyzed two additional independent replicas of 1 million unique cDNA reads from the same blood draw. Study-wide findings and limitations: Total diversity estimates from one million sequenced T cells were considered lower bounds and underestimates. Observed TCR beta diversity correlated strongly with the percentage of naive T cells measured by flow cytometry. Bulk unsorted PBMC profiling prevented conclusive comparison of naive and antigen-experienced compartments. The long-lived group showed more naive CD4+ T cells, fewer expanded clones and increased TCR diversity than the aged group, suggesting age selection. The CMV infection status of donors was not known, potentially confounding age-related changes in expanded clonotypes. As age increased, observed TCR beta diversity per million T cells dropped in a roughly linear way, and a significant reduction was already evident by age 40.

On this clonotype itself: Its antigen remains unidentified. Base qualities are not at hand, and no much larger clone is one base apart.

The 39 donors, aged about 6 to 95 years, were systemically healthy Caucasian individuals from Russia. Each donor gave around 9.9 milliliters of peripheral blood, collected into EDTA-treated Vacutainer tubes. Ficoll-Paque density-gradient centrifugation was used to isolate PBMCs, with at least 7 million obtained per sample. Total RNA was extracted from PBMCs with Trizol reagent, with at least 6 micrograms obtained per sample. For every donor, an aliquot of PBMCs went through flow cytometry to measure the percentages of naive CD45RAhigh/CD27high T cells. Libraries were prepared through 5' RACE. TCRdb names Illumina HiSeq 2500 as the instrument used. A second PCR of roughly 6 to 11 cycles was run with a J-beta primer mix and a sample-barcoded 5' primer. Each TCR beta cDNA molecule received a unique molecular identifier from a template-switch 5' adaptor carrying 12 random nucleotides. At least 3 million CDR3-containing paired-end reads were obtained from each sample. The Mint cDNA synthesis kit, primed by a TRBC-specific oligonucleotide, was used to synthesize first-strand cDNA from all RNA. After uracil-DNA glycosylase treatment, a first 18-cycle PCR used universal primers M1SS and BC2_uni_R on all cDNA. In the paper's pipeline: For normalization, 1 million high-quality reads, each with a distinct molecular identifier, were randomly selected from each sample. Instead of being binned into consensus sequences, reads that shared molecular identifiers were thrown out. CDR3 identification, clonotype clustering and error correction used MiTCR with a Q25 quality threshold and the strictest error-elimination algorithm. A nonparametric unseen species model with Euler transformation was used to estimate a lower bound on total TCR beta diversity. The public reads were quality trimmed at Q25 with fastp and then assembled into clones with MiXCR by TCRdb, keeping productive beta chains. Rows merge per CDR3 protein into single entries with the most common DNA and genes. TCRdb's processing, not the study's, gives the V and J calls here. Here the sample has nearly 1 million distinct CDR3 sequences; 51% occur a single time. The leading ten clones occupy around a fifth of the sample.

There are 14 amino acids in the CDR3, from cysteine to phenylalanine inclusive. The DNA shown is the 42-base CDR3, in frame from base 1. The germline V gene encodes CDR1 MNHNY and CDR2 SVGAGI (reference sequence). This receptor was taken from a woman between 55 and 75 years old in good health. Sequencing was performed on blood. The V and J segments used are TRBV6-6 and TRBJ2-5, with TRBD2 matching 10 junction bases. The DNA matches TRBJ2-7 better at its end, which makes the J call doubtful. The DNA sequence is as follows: TGTGCCAGCACCCAAAGCGGGAGGGTCCTCGAGCAGTACTTC. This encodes CASTQSGRVLEQYF.